The source of this T cell receptor (beta chain) is a study of blood T cell repertoires in COVID-19. For the study at large: Acute and convalescent COVID-19 specimens originated in the United States, Italy and Spain.

Profiled with immunoSEQ multiplex PCR; TCRdb holds only in-frame clones, not every one. Of roughly 190,000 clones in the sample, about four fifths are singletons; the top ten hold about 11%. Trimming shortened V by 0 bases and J by 0 bases, and 5 bases separated the two germline ends. The CDR3 runs to 14 residues. Germline CDR1 KGHSH, CDR2 LQKENI. Participants, about 18 to 95 years old, spanned fewer than 30 US areas. Either two negative PCRs, clearance, or symptom resolution qualified Cohort 3 donors as recovered. The clonotype originates from a man aged 40-49 years who had recovered from COVID-19. Material for sequencing was PBMCs or T cells enriched from blood (not recorded which). The chain combines TRBV18 with TRBJ1-1; D uncertain. The CDR3 spells CASSPPRMNTEAFF. CDR3 nucleotide sequence: TGTGCCAGCTCACCACCGCGGATGAACACTGAAGCTTTCTTT. The full variable domain, rest sourced from reference TRBV18 and TRBJ1-1, is NAGVMQNPRHLVRRRGQEARLRCSPMKGHSHVYWYRQLPEEGLKFMVYLQKENIIDESGMPKERFSAEFPKEGPSILRIQQVVRGDSAAYFCASSPPRMNTEAFFGQGTRLTVV.